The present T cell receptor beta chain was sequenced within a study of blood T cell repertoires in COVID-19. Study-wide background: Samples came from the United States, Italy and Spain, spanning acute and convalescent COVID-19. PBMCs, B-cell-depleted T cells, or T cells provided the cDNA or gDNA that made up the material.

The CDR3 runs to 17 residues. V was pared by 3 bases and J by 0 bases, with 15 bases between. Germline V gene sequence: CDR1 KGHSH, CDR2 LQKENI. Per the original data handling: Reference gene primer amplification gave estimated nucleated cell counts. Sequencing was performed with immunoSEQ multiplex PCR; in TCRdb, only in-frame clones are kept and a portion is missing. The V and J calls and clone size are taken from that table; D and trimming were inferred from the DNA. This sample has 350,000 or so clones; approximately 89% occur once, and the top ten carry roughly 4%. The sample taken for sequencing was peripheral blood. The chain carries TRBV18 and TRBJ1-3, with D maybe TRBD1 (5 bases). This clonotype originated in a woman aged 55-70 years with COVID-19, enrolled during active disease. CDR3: CASSPTVPPSSGNTIYF. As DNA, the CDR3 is TGTGCCAGCTCACCGACAGTCCCCCCGAGCTCTGGAAACACCATATATTTT.